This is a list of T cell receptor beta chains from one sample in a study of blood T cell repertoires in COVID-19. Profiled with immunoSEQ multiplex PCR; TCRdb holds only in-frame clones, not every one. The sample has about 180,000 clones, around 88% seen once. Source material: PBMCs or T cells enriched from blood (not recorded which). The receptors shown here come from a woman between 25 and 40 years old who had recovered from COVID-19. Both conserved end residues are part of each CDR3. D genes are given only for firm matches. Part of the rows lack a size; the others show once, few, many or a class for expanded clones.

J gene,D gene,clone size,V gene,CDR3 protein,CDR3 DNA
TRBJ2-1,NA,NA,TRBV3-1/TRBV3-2,CASSLSGSGTYNEQFF,TGTGCCAGCAGCCTCAGCGGTAGCGGTACCTACAATGAGCAGTTCTTC
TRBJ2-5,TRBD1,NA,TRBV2,CASGQGLGETQYF,TGTGCCAGCGGACAGGGGTTGGGAGAGACCCAGTACTTC
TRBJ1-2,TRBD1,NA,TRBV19,CASAPDRAYGYTF,TGTGCCTCAGCCCCGGACAGGGCTTATGGCTACACCTTC
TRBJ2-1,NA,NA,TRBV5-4,CASSLYHGSNEQFF,TGTGCCAGCAGCTTGTATCACGGGAGTAATGAGCAGTTCTTC
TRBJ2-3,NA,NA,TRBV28,CASSLGGEGTQYF,TGTGCCAGCAGTTTAGGCGGCGAAGGTACGCAGTATTTT
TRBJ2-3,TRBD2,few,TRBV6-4,CASSEAATSVTDTQYF,TGTGCCAGCAGTGAGGCCGCGACTAGCGTCACAGATACGCAGTATTTT
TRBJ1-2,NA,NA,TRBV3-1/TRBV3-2,CASSQQGNYGYTF,TGTGCCAGCAGCCAACAGGGGAACTATGGCTACACCTTC
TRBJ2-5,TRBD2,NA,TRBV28,CASSLLSGSETQYF,TGTGCCAGCAGTCTACTCAGCGGGAGTGAGACCCAGTACTTC
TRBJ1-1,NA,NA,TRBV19,CASTGVAEAFF,TGTGCCAGTACGGGGGTCGCTGAAGCTTTCTTT
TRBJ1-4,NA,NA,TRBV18,CASSPRRVATNEKLFF,TGTGCCAGCTCACCAAGAAGAGTAGCAACTAATGAAAAACTGTTTTTT
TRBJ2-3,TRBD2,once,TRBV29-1,CSVEGVIGTSGTDTQYF,TGCAGCGTTGAAGGAGTTATTGGGACTAGTGGGACAGATACGCAGTATTTT
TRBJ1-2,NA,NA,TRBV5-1,CASSLAWGGFDYGYTF,TGCGCCAGCAGCTTGGCCTGGGGGGGTTTCGACTATGGCTACACCTTC
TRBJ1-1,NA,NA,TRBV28,CASSPHSDTHVGAFF,TGTGCCAGCAGTCCCCATTCCGACACCCACGTGGGAGCTTTCTTT
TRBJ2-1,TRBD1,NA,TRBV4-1,CASSTRQGASSEQFF,TGCGCCAGCAGCACACGACAGGGGGCGTCGAGCGAGCAGTTCTTC
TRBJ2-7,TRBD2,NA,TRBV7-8,CASSPRGGIVPYEQYF,TGTGCCAGCAGCCCACGGGGAGGGATCGTCCCCTACGAGCAGTACTTC
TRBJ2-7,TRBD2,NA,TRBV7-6,CASSFPREGGDPYEQYF,TGTGCCAGCAGCTTTCCCCGGGAGGGGGGGGACCCCTACGAGCAGTACTTC
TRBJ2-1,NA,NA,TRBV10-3,CAISERERDNEQFF,TGTGCCATCAGTGAGCGGGAGAGGGACAATGAGCAGTTCTTC
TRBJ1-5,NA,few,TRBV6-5,CASTANQGNQPQHF,TGTGCCAGCACAGCCAACCAGGGAAACCAGCCCCAGCATTTT
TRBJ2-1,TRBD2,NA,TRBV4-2,CASSRAGTSGDSYNEQFF,TGTGCCAGCAGCCGGGCCGGGACTAGCGGTGACTCCTACAATGAGCAGTTCTTC
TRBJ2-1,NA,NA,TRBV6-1,CASSEAEREQFF,TGTGCCAGCAGTGAAGCTGAGAGGGAGCAGTTCTTC
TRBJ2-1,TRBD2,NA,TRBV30,CAWSVGTSGKSYNEQFF,TGTGCCTGGAGTGTAGGGACTAGCGGGAAATCCTACAATGAGCAGTTCTTC
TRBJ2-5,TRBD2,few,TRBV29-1,CSVDDPLAGGPETQYF,TGCAGCGTTGATGATCCCCTAGCGGGAGGGCCGGAGACCCAGTACTTC
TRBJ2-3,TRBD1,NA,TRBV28,CASRPHRGEADTQYF,TGTGCCAGCAGGCCCCACAGGGGGGAGGCAGATACGCAGTATTTT
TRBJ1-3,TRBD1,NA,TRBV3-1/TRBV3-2,CASSRGTATGNTIYF,TGTGCCAGCAGCCGAGGGACAGCTACTGGAAACACCATATATTTT
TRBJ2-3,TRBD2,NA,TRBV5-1,CASSFTSGRAPDTQYF,TGCGCCAGCAGCTTTACTAGCGGGAGGGCCCCAGATACGCAGTATTTT
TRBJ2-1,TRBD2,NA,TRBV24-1,CATSDPSGYSYNEQFF,TGTGCCACCAGTGATCCTAGCGGGTACTCCTACAATGAGCAGTTCTTC
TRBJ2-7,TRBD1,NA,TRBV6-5,CASSYYTGTGGFEQYF,TGTGCCAGCAGTTACTATACCGGGACAGGGGGGTTCGAGCAGTACTTC
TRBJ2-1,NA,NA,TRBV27,CASSLVPVEANEQFF,TGTGCCAGCAGTTTGGTTCCCGTTGAGGCCAATGAGCAGTTCTTC
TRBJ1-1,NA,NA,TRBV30,CAWSVAVGQNTEAFF,TGTGCCTGGAGTGTAGCGGTGGGTCAGAACACTGAAGCTTTCTTT